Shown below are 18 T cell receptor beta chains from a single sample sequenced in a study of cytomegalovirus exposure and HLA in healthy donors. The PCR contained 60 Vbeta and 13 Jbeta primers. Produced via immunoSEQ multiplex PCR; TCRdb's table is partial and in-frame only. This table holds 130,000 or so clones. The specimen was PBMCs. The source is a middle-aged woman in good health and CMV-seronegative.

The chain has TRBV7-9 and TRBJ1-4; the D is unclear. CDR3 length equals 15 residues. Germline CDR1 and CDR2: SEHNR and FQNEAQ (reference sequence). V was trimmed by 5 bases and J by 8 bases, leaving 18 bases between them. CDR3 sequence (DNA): TGTGCCAGCAGCCCTGGGCCCTCGTCCACCGAAAAACTGTTTTTT. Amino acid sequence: CASSPGPSSTEKLFF.

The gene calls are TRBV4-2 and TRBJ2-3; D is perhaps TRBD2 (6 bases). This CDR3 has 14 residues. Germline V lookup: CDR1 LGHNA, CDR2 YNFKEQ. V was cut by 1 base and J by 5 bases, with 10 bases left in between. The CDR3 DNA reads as TGTGCCAGCAGCCAAGCTGTCGGGGGAGATACGCAGTATTTT. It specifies CASSQAVGGDTQYF.

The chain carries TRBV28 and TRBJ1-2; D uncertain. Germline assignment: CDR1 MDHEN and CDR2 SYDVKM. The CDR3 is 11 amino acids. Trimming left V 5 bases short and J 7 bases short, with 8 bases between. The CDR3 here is CASSTISGYTF. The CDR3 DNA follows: TGTGCCAGCAGTACCATTAGTGGCTACACCTTC.

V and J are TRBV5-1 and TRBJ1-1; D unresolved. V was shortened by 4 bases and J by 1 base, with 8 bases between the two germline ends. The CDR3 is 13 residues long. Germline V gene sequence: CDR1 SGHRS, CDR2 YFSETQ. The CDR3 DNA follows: TGCGCCAGCAGCCGACTGACGAACACTGAAGCTTTCTTT. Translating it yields CASSRLTNTEAFF.

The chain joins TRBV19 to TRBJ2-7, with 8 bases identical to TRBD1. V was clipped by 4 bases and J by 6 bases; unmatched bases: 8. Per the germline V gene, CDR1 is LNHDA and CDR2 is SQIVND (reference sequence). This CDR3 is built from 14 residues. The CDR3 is CASSKRTGNSEQYF. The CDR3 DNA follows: TGTGCCAGTAGTAAAAGGACAGGGAATAGCGAGCAGTACTTC.

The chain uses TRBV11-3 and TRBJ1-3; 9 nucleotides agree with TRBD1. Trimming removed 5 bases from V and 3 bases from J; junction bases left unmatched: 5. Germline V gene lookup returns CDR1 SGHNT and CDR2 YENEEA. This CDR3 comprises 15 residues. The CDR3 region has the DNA TGTGCCAGCAGCCTCACAGGGGGCGTTGGAAACACCATATATTTT. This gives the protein CASSLTGGVGNTIYF.

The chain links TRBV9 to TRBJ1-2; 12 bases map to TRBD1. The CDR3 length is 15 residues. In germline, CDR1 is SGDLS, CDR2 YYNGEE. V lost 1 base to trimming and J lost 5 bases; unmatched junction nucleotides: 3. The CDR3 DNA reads TGTGCCAGCAGCGTACGGGGACAGGGGGCGTATGGCTACACCTTC. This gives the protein CASSVRGQGAYGYTF.

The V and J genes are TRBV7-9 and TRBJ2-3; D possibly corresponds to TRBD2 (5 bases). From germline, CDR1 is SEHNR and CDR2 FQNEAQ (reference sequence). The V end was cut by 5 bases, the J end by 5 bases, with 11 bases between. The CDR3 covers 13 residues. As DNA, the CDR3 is TGTGCCAGCAGCCCTTGGGAGAAAGATACGCAGTATTTT. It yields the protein CASSPWEKDTQYF.

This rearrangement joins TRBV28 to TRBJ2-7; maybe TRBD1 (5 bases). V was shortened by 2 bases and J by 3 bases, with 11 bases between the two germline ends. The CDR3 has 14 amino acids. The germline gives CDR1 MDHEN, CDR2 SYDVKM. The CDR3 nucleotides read TGTGCCAGCAGTTTAGCCTCAGGGTTCTACGAGCAGTACGTC. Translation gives CASSLASGFYEQYV.

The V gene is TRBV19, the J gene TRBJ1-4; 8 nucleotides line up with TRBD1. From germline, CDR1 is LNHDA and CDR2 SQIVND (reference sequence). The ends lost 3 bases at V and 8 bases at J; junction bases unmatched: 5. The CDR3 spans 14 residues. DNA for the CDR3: TGTGCCAGTAGTATGGCGGACAGGGTAGAAAAACTGTTTTTT. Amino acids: CASSMADRVEKLFF.

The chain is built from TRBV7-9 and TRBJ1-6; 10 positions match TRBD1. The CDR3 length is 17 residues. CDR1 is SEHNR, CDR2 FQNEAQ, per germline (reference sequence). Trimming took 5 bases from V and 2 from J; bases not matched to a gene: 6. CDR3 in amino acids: CASSVDRGPPYNSPLHF. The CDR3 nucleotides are TGTGCCAGCAGCGTCGACAGGGGGCCCCCCTATAATTCACCCCTCCACTTT. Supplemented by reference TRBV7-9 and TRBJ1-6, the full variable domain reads DTGVSQNPRHKITKRGQNVTFRCDPISEHNRLYWYRQTLGQGPEFLTYFQNEAQLEKSRLLSDRFSAERPKGSFSTLEIQRTEQGDSAMYLCASSVDRGPPYNSPLHFGNGTRLTVT.

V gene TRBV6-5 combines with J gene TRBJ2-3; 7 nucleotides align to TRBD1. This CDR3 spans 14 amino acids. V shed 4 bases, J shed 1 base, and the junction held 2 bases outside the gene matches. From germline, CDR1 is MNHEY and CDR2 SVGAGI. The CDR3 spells CASSSGQGTDTQYF. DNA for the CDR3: TGTGCCAGCAGTTCCGGACAGGGCACAGATACGCAGTATTTT.

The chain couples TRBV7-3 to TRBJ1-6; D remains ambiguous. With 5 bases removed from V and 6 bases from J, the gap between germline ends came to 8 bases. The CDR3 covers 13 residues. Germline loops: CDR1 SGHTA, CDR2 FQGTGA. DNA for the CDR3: TGTGCCAGCAGCGAGACACCTAATTCACCCCTCCACTTT. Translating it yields CASSETPNSPLHF.

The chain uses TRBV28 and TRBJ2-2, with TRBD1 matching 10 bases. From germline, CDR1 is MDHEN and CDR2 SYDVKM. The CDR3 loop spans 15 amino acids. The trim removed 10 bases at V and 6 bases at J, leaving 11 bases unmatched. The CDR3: CATQTGGRNAGELFF. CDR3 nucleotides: TGTGCCACCCAGACAGGGGGCAGGAATGCCGGGGAGCTGTTTTTT.

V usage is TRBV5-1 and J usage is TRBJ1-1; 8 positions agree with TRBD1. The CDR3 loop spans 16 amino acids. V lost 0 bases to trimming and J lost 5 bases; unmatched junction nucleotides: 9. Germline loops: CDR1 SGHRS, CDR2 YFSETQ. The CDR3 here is CASSLDGQGSATEAFF. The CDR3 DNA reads TGCGCCAGCAGCTTGGACGGACAGGGAAGTGCAACTGAAGCTTTCTTT.

CDR3 sequence: CASSPRDSGETQYF. CDR3 nucleotides: TGTGCCAGTAGTCCGCGGGACAGCGGGGAGACCCAGTACTTC. The chain uses TRBV19 and TRBJ2-5, with D perhaps matching TRBD1 (7 bases). This CDR3 contains 14 residues. Trimming stripped 5 bases from V and 5 bases from J, with 15 bases between. Germline values: CDR1 LNHDA, CDR2 SQIVND (reference sequence).

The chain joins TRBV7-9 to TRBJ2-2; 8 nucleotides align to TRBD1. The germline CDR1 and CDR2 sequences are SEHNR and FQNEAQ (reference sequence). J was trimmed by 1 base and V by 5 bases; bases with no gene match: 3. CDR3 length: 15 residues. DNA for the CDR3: TGTGCCAGCAGCCTCGGGACAGGGAACACCGGGGAGCTGTTTTTT. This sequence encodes CASSLGTGNTGELFF.

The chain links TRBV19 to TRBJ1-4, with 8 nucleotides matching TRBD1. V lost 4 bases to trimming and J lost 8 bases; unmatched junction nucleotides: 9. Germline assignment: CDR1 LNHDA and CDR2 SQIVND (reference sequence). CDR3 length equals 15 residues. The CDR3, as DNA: TGTGCCAGTAGTACTGGGACAGGCGGAGGGGAAAAACTGTTTTTT. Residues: CASSTGTGGGEKLFF.